Each of the 21 T cell receptor beta chains below was sequenced from the same sample in a study of graft-versus-host responses after intestinal transplantation (dated by TCRdb to about 2021). The receptor library was made with the immunoSEQ multiplex PCR assay. The immuneACCESS repertoire file appears here via TCRdb, limited to in-frame rearrangements. These files lack a portion of the clones; in checked studies, under half of the deficit traces to unresolved V genes, and the cause of the others is not known. The sample records nearly 30,000 clones, over 60% of which are singletons. Of the sample, approximately 3% is held by the ten largest clones. Dithiothreitol, EDTA incubations and collagenase D digestion were used to isolate intraepithelial and lamina propria lymphocytes from graft specimens. Sample: ileum tissue, taken 98 days after intestinal transplantation. These receptors were collected from a human patient who received an intestinal transplant, so some T cells may come from the graft donor.

The chain employs TRBV7-9 and TRBJ1-1; 8 bases are shared with TRBD1. CDR1 and CDR2 (germline): SEHNR, FQNEAQ (reference sequence). Trimming at V came to 4 bases and at J to 8 bases, leaving 3 bases not matched to a gene. This CDR3 is built from 12 residues. Written as DNA, the CDR3 is TGTGCCAGCAGCTCAGGACAGGGCGAAGCTTTCTTT. Its protein is CASSSGQGEAFF.

This chain joins TRBV5-1 and TRBJ1-2, with 9 positions matching TRBD1. V trimming: 5 bases; J trimming: 6 bases; junction bases outside the gene matches: 14. Germline V gives CDR1 SGHRS, CDR2 YFSETQ. This CDR3 has 16 residues. The DNA of the CDR3 is TGCGCCAGCAGTCAGGCGGACAGGGGAATGGGAAATGGCTACACCTTC. It specifies CASSQADRGMGNGYTF. Variable domain in full (rest from reference TRBV5-1 and TRBJ1-2): KAGVTQTPRYLIKTRGQQVTLSCSPISGHRSVSWYQQTPGQGLQFLFEYFSETQRNKGNFPGRFSGRQFSNSRSEMNVSTLELGDSALYLCASSQADRGMGNGYTFGSGTRLTVV.

This clone appeared a single time. V and J are TRBV27 and TRBJ1-6; a possible D gene is TRBD1 (5 bases). The CDR3 has 16 amino acids. Trimming removed 6 bases from V and 0 bases from J, with 12 bases in between. CDR1 and CDR2 (germline): MNHEY, SMNVEV (reference sequence). CDR3 nucleotide sequence: TGTGCCAGCAGGGAGAGACAGAGCTCCTATAATTCACCCCTCCACTTT. Its translation: CASRERQSSYNSPLHF.

J is TRBJ1-1 and V is TRBV10-3, with 8 bases aligning to TRBD1. Trimming at V came to 8 bases and at J to 1 base, leaving 12 bases not matched to a gene. The germline V gene has CDR1 ENHRY and CDR2 SYGVKD. This CDR3 is built from 16 residues. CDR3 sequence: CAIASPPGTGNTEAFF. The CDR3 nucleotides are TGTGCCATCGCTTCACCCCCCGGGACAGGGAACACTGAAGCTTTCTTT.

Only a few counts were recorded for this clone. This rearrangement joins TRBV7-9 to TRBJ1-4; D perhaps matches TRBD1 (6 bases). The CDR3 spans 14 residues. Trimming took 3 bases from V and 7 from J, leaving 12 bases between them. Per the germline V gene, CDR1 is SEHNR and CDR2 is FQNEAQ (reference sequence). CDR3 loop: CASSFGTGIEKLFF. CDR3 bases: TGTGCCAGCAGCTTTGGAACAGGGATTGAAAAACTGTTTTTT.

This chain joins TRBV5-5 and TRBJ1-1; D is perhaps TRBD1 (6 bases). The V and J ends lost 0 bases and 2 bases respectively, with 17 bases between them. The CDR3 loop spans 17 amino acids. Germline CDR1 SGHKS, CDR2 YYEKEE (reference sequence). CDR3 sequence reads: CASSLAGAGHLNTEAFF. The CDR3 bases are TGTGCCAGCAGCTTGGCTGGGGCGGGACACCTAAACACTGAAGCTTTCTTT.

The V gene is TRBV4-2, the J gene TRBJ2-3; D is perhaps TRBD1 (6 bases). CDR1 is LGHNA and CDR2 is YNFKEQ in the germline V gene. V lost 1 base and J 0 bases, leaving 11 bases between the germline ends. There are 16 residues in the CDR3. The CDR3 here is CASSQAKGVSTDTQYF. CDR3 nucleotide sequence: TGTGCCAGCAGCCAAGCCAAGGGGGTTAGCACAGATACGCAGTATTTT.

The rearrangement links TRBV9 to TRBJ2-3, with 7 bases fitting TRBD1. Looked up from germline, CDR1 is SGDLS and CDR2 is YYNGEE. Germline trimming cut 4 bases from V and 2 bases from J; bases unmatched to any gene: 7. The CDR3 is 15 amino acids. The CDR3 spells CASSTRDRYTDTQYF. For the CDR3, the DNA is TGTGCCAGCAGCACCCGGGACAGATACACAGATACGCAGTATTTT.

Concerning this clone itself: Other DNA sequences of this sample code for an identical CDR3. The chain recombines TRBV6-5 with TRBJ2-7; 12 nucleotides align to TRBD2. Germline assignment: CDR1 MNHEY and CDR2 SVGAGI. V lost 6 bases to trimming and J lost 4 bases; unmatched junction nucleotides: 7. CDR3 length equals 15 residues. DNA for the CDR3: TGTGCCAGCAGCCGCCTAGCGGGGGGGCCTTACGAGCAGTACTTC. It encodes CASSRLAGGPYEQYF.

V usage is TRBV29-1 and J usage is TRBJ2-6, with D possibly TRBD1 on 6 matching bases. V lost 6 bases and J lost 1, with 25 bases in between. Germline-derived CDR1 and CDR2 are SQVTM and ANQGSEA. The CDR3 has 19 amino acids. CDR3 in DNA: TGCAGCGTAAAACCATCCGCAGGGGTGGGGCTATCTGGGGCCAACGTCCTGACTTTC. This translates into CSVKPSAGVGLSGANVLTF. The full variable domain, with the rest looked up from reference TRBV29-1 and TRBJ2-6, is SAVISQKPSRDICQRGTSLTIQCQVDSQVTMMFWYRQQPGQSLTLIATANQGSEATYESGFVIDKFPISRPNLTFSTLTVSNMSPEDSSIYLCSVKPSAGVGLSGANVLTFGAGSRLTVL.

This chain connects TRBV6-4 to TRBJ2-1; 7 positions match TRBD2. There are 14 residues in the CDR3. With V trimmed by 2 bases and J by 8 bases, 6 bases remained unmatched. Per germline, CDR1 MRHNA and CDR2 SNTAGT. The DNA for the CDR3 is TGTGCCAGCAGTGACGGGGTAGCGGGTGATGAGCAGTTCTTC. This encodes CASSDGVAGDEQFF.

V is TRBV6-5 and J is TRBJ1-2, with TRBD1 matching 8 bases. Germline V gives CDR1 MNHEY, CDR2 SVGAGI. The CDR3 loop spans 14 amino acids. The V segment lost 5 bases and the J segment 4 bases; nucleotides outside the gene matches: 6. This CDR3 is CASSAGGAGYGYTF. The CDR3 DNA reads TGTGCCAGCAGTGCAGGGGGCGCGGGCTATGGCTACACCTTC.

The chain uses TRBV9 and TRBJ1-2; D unresolved. The V end was cut by 3 bases, the J end by 0 bases, with 12 bases between. This CDR3 region has 15 residues. Germline values: CDR1 SGDLS, CDR2 YYNGEE. The CDR3 bases are TGTGCCAGCAGCGCCGTCTATACCCCTAACTATGGCTACACCTTC. Residues: CASSAVYTPNYGYTF. Based on the CDR3 plus reference TRBV9 and TRBJ1-2, the full variable domain is DSGVTQTPKHLITATGQRVTLRCSPRSGDLSVYWYQQSLDQGLQFLIQYYNGEERAKGNILERFSAQQFPDLHSELNLSSLELGDSALYFCASSAVYTPNYGYTFGSGTRLTVV.

The chain is built from TRBV6-6 and TRBJ2-1, with D perhaps TRBD1 or TRBD2 (6 bases each). Germline V gene lookup returns CDR1 MNHNY and CDR2 SVGAGI (reference sequence). This CDR3 contains 14 residues. Trimming cost V 6 bases and J 10 bases, with 19 bases left between them. The CDR3 bases are TGTGCCAGCAGCCCATCAGTTGGGGGGCGCGAGCAGTTCTTC. Protein product: CASSPSVGGREQFF.

There are a few counts of this clone. V and J are TRBV6-1 and TRBJ2-1; D gene unclear. The length of the CDR3 is 15 residues. Germline CDR1 and CDR2: MNHNS and SASEGT. V was cut by 5 bases and J by 3 bases, with 14 bases left in between. The CDR3 here is CASSWGRALYNEQFF. For the CDR3, the DNA is TGTGCCAGCAGTTGGGGAAGAGCCCTCTACAATGAGCAGTTCTTC.

The J gene is TRBJ1-1, the V gene TRBV11-3; no reliable D call. V was cut by 3 bases and J by 5 bases, with 13 bases left in between. The CDR3 is made up of 14 amino acids. Germline V gene sequence: CDR1 SGHNT, CDR2 YENEEA. Here the CDR3 DNA reads TGTGCCAGCAGCTTCGAGGGAGGGAGGACTGAAGCTTTCTTT. Its translation is CASSFEGGRTEAFF.

The chain recombines TRBV9 with TRBJ2-3, with D uncertain. The germline V and J ends were trimmed by 0 bases and 5 bases, with 4 bases remaining between them. Germline assignment: CDR1 SGDLS and CDR2 YYNGEE. The CDR3 totals 12 residues. The CDR3, as DNA: TGTGCCAGCAGCGTAGGCAGAGATACGCAGTATTTT. Protein product: CASSVGRDTQYF.

J is TRBJ2-3 and V is TRBV6-5; 7 nucleotides agree with TRBD2. The CDR3 contains 16 residues. The V gene's germline CDR1 is MNHEY and CDR2 SVGAGI. Trimming removed 2 bases from V and 2 bases from J; junction bases left unmatched: 7. CDR3 protein: CASSYSASGNTDTQYF. CDR3 nucleotides: TGTGCCAGCAGTTACAGCGCTAGCGGAAACACAGATACGCAGTATTTT.

This chain connects TRBV4-1 to TRBJ2-1, with a weak D call TRBD2 (6 bases). The CDR3 contains 12 residues. V dropped 8 bases and J dropped 9 bases, with 14 bases sitting between them. Germline loops: CDR1 MGHRA, CDR2 YSYEKL. CDR3 amino acids: CASRRLVGEQFF. The CDR3 DNA reads as TGCGCCAGCCGAAGACTAGTGGGTGAGCAGTTCTTC.

The genes are TRBV6-1 and TRBJ2-5; D possibly corresponds to TRBD1 (5 bases). This CDR3 spans 13 amino acids. CDR1 MNHNS and CDR2 SASEGT come from the germline V gene. V lost 4 bases and J lost 2, with 8 bases in between. For the CDR3, the DNA is TGTGCCAGCAGTGGACAGCTTCAAGAGACCCAGTACTTC. Translated, it gives CASSGQLQETQYF.

In its sample, this clone was seen once. This sequence joins TRBV6-6 and TRBJ2-2; D unclear. The length of the CDR3 is 13 residues. Trimming left V 4 bases short and J 1 base short, with 4 bases between. CDR1 MNHNY and CDR2 SVGAGI come from the germline V gene (reference sequence). CDR3 region: CASSLWNTGELFF. CDR3 in DNA: TGTGCCAGCAGTTTATGGAACACCGGGGAGCTGTTTTTT.